This T cell receptor (beta chain) was recorded in a study of T-cell reconstitution after alpha-beta-depleted transplantation in children. Unique molecular identifiers were incorporated when the TCRbeta library was constructed. Each CDR3 protein gets one entry after TCRdb re-called the PCR reads with MiXCR. This sample has hundreds of thousands of distinct CDR3 sequences; around 13% occur once, and the top ten carry less than 6.5%. Germline V gene lookup returns CDR1 LNHNV and CDR2 YYDKDF (reference sequence). Trimming shortened V by 1 base and J by 2 bases, and 10 bases separated the two germline ends. The CDR3 contains 15 residues.

The starting material was PBMCs from the stem cell graft donor, obtained from the stem cell graft. This TCR was recovered from a human donor who donated a stem cell graft to a child with combined immunodeficiency. V gene TRBV15 combines with J gene TRBJ2-3; TRBD1 or TRBD2 may be the D gene (5 bases each). CDR3 amino acids: CATSRGGIYTDTQYF. In DNA, the CDR3 is TGTGCCACCAGCAGAGGGGGGATCTACACAGATACGCAGTATTTT.